This paragraph covers one T cell receptor beta chain sequence. The germline V gene has CDR1 SGHVS and CDR2 FQNEAQ. The length of the CDR3 is 14 residues. J lost 6 bases, V lost 4 bases, and 5 bases had no gene match. The data derive from a study of OX40 agonist ivuxolimab in advanced cancers. Sequencing used immunoSEQ multiplex PCR; TCRdb keeps in-frame clones, though not all of them. The data show over 55,000 clones, approximately 90% seen once. The material was CD4+ or CD8+ T cells sorted from blood, obtained in a trial of the OX40 agonist ivuxolimab. The sequence was obtained from an adult with an advanced solid tumor such as melanoma, head and neck, liver or kidney cancer. The chain couples TRBV7-8 to TRBJ1-2; TRBD1 matches at 10 bases. CDR3 coding DNA: TGTGCCAGCAGCTGGGCCGGGACAGGGGATGGCTACACCTTC. This sequence encodes CASSWAGTGDGYTF.